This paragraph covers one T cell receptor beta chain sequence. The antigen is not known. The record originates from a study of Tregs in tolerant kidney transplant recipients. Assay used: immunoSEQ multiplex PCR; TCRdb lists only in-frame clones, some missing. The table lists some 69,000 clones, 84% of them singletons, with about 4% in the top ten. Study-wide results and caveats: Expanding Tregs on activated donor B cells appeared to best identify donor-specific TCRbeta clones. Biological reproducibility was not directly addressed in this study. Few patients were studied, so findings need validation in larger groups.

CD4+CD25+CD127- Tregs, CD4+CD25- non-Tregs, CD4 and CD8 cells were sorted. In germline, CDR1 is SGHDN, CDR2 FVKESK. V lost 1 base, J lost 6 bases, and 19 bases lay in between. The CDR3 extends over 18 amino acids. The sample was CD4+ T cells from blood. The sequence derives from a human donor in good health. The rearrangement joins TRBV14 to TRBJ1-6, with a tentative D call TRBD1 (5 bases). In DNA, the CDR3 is TGTGCCAGCAGCCAAGGAGGGCTGTGGGGGAACTTTAATTCACCCCTCCACTTT. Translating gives CASSQGGLWGNFNSPLHF.